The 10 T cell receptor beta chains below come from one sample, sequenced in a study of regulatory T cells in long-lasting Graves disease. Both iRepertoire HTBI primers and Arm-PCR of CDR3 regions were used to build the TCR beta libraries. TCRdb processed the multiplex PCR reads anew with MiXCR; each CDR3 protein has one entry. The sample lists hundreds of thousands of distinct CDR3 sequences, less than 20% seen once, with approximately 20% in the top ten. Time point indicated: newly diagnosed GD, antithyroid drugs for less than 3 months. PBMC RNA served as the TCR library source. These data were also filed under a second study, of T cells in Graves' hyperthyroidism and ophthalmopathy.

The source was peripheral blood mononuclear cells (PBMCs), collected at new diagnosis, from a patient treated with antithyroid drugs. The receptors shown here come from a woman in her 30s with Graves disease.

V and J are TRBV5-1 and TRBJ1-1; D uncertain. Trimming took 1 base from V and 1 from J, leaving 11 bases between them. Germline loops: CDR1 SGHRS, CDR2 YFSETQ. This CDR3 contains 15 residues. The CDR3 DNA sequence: TGCGCCAGCAGCTTGCAAGTCCTTCCGAACACTGAAGCTTTCTTT. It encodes CASSLQVLPNTEAFF.

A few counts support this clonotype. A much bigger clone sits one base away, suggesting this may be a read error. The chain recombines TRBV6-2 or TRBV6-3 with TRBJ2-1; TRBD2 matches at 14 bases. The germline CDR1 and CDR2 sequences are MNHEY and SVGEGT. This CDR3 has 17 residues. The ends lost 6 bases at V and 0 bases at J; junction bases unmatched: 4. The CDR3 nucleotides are TGTGCCAGCAGCCTAGGGACTAGCGGGAGCTCCTACAATGAGCAGTTCTTC. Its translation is CASSLGTSGSSYNEQFF.

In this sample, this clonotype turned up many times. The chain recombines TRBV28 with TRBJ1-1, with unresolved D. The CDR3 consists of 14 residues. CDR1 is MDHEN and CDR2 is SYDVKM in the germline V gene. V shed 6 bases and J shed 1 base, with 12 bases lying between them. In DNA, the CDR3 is TGTGCCAGCAGCCAAGGACCGCCGAACACTGAAGCTTTCTTT. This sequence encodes CASSQGPPNTEAFF.

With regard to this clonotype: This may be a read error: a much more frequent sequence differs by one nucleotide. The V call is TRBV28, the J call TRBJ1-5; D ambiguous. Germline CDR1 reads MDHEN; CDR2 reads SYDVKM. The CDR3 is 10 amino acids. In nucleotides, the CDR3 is TGTGCCAGCCACGATCAGCCCCAGCGTTTT. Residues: CASHDQPQRF.

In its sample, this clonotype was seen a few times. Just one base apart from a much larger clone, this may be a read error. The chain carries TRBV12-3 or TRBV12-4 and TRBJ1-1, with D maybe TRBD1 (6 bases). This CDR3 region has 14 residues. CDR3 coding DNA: TGTGTCAGCAAACGACAGGCCATGAACACTGAAGCTTTCTTT. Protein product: CVSKRQAMNTEAFF.

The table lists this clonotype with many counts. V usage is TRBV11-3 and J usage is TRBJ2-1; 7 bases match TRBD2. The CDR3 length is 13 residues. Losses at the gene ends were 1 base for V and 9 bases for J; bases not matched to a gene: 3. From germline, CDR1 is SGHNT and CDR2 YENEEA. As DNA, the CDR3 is TGTGCCAGCAGCTTAGTGGGGGGGACTGAGCAGTTCTTC. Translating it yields CASSLVGGTEQFF.

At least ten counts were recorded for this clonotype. CDR3 protein: CATSSAPGPRLEQYF. CDR3 DNA: TGTGCCACCAGCAGTGCCCCGGGGCCCCGTTTAGAGCAGTACTTC. The chain couples TRBV15 to TRBJ2-7; D may match TRBD1 or TRBD2 (5 bases each). Trimming stripped 3 bases from V and 7 bases from J, with 19 bases between. The CDR3 sequence is 15 residues long. Germline assignment: CDR1 LNHNV and CDR2 YYDKDF (reference sequence). Drawing the rest from reference TRBV15 and TRBJ2-7, the complete variable domain is DAMVIQNPRYQVTQFGKPVTLSCSQTLNHNVMYWYQQKSSQAPKLLFHYYDKDFNNEADTPDNFQSRRPNTSFCFLDIRSPGLGDTAMYLCATSSAPGPRLEQYFGPGTRLTVT.

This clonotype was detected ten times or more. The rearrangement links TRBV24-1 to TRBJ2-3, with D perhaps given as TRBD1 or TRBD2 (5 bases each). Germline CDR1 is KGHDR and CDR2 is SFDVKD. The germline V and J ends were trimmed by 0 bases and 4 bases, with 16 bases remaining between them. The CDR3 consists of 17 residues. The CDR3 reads CATSDLQGGTRADTQYF. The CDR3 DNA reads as TGTGCCACCAGTGATTTGCAGGGTGGGACCCGGGCAGATACGCAGTATTTT.

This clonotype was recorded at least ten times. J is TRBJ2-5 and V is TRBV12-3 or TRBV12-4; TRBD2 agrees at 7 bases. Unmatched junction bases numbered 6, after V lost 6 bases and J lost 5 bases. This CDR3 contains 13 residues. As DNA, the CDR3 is TGTGCCAGCAGGCTCGGGAGGCGGGAGACCCAGTACTTC. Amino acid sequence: CASRLGRRETQYF.

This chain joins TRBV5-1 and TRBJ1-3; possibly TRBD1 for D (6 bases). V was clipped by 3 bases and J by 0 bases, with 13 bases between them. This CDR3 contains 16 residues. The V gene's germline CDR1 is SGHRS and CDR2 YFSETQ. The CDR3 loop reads CASSYQGFDSGNTIYF. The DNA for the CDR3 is TGCGCCAGCAGCTACCAGGGGTTCGACTCTGGAAACACCATATATTTT. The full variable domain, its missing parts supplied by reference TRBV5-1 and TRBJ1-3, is KAGVTQTPRYLIKTRGQQVTLSCSPISGHRSVSWYQQTPGQGLQFLFEYFSETQRNKGNFPGRFSGRQFSNSRSEMNVSTLELGDSALYLCASSYQGFDSGNTIYFGEGSWLTVV.